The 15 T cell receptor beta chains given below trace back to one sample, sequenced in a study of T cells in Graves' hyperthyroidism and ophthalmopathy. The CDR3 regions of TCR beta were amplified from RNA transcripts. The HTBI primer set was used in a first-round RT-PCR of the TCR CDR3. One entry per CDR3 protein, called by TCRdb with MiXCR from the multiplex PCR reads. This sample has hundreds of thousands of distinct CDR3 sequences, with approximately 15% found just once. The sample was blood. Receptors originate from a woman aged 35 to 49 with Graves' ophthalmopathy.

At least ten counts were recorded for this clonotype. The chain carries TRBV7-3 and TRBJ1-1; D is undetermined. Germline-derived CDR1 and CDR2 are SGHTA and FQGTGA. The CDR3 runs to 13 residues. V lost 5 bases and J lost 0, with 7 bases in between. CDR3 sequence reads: CASSNQLNTEAFF. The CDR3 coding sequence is TGTGCCAGCAGCAATCAGTTGAACACTGAAGCTTTCTTT. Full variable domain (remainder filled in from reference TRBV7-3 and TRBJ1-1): GAGVSQTPSNKVTEKGKYVELRCDPISGHTALYWYRQSLGQGPEFLIYFQGTGAADDSGLPNDRFFAVRPEGSVSTLKIQRTERGDSAVYLCASSNQLNTEAFFGQGTRLTVV.

CDR3 sequence: CASSQETGGSYEQYF. For the CDR3, the DNA is TGTGCCAGCAGCCAAGAAACAGGGGGCTCCTACGAGCAGTACTTC. This chain connects TRBV4-2 to TRBJ2-7; the match to TRBD1 covers 8 bases. The germline CDR1 and CDR2 sequences are LGHNA and YNFKEQ. This CDR3 has 15 residues. V shed 0 bases, J shed 0 bases, and the junction held 1 base outside the gene matches.

CDR3 amino acids: CSVWDRVNYGYTF. For the CDR3, the DNA is TGCAGCGTTTGGGACAGGGTTAACTATGGCTACACCTTC. The chain recombines TRBV29-1 with TRBJ1-2, with 9 bases aligning to TRBD1. With V trimmed by 5 bases and J by 1 base, 2 bases remained unmatched. The CDR3 runs to 13 residues. The germline CDR1 and CDR2 sequences are SQVTM and ANQGSEA.

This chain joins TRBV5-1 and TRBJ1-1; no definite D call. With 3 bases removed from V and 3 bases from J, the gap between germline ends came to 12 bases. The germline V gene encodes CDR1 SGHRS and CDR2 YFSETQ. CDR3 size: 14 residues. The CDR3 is CASSSRLFDTEAFF. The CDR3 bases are TGCGCCAGCAGCTCAAGGTTGTTTGACACTGAAGCTTTCTTT.

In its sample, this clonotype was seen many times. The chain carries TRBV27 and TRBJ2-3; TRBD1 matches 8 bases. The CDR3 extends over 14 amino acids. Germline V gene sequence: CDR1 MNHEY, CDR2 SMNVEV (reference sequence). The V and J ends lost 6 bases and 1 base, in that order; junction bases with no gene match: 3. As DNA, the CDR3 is TGTGCCAGCAGGCCACAGGGGGGCACAGATACGCAGTATTTT. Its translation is CASRPQGGTDTQYF.

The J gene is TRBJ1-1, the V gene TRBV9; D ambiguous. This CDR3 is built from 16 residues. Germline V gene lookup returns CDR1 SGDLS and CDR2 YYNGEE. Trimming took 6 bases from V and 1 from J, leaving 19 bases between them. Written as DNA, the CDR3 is TGTGCCAGCAACCCCTTCCATATGGGCGCGAACACTGAAGCTTTCTTT. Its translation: CASNPFHMGANTEAFF. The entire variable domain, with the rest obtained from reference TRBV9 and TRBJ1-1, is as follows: DSGVTQTPKHLITATGQRVTLRCSPRSGDLSVYWYQQSLDQGLQFLIQYYNGEERAKGNILERFSAQQFPDLHSELNLSSLELGDSALYFCASNPFHMGANTEAFFGQGTRLTVV.

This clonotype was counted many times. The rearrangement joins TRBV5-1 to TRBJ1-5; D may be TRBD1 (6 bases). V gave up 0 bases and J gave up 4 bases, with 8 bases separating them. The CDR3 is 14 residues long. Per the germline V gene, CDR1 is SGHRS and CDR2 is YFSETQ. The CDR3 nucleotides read TGCGCCAGCAGCTTGGTAGGGGGAAATCAGCCCCAGCATTTT. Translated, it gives CASSLVGGNQPQHF. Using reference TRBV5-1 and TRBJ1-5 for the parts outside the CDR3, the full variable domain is KAGVTQTPRYLIKTRGQQVTLSCSPISGHRSVSWYQQTPGQGLQFLFEYFSETQRNKGNFPGRFSGRQFSNSRSEMNVSTLELGDSALYLCASSLVGGNQPQHFGDGTRLSIL.

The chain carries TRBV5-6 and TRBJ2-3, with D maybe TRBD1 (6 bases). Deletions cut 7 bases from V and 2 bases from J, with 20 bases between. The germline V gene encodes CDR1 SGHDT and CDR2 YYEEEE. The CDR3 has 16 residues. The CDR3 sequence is CASSPPGQGHTDTQYF. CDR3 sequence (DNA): TGTGCCAGCTCACCACCGGGGCAGGGACACACAGATACGCAGTATTTT.

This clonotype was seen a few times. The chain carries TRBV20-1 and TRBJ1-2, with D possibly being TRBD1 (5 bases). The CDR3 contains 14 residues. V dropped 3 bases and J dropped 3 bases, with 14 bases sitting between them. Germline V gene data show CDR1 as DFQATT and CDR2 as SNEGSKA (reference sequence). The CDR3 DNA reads TGCAGTGCTAGTCCGACAGAAAATTACTATGGCTACACCTTC. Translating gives CSASPTENYYGYTF.

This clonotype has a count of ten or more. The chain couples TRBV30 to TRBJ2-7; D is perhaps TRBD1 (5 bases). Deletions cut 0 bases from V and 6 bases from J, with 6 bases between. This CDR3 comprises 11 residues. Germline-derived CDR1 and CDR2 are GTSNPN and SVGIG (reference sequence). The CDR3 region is CAWSVGAEQYF. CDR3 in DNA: TGTGCCTGGAGTGTTGGGGCCGAGCAGTACTTC.

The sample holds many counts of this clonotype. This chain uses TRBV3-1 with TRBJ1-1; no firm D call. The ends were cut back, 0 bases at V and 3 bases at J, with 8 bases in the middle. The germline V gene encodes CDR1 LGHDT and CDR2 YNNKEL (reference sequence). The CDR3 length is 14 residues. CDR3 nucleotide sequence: TGTGCCAGCAGCCAAGAGGGGTACGACACTGAAGCTTTCTTT. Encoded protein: CASSQEGYDTEAFF.

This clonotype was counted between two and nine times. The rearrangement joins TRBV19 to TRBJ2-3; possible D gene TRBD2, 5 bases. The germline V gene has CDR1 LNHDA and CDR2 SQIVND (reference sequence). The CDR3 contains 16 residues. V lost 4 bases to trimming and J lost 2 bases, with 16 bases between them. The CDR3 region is CASSTVQTIITDTQYF. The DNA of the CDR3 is TGTGCCAGTAGTACCGTCCAGACTATTATCACAGATACGCAGTATTTT.

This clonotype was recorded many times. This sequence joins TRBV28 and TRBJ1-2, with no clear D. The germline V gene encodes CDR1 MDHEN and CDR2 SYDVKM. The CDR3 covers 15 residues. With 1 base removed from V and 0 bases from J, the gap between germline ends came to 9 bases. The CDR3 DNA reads TGTGCCAGCAGTTTATCCTGGAAAGCTAACTATGGCTACACCTTC. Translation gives CASSLSWKANYGYTF.

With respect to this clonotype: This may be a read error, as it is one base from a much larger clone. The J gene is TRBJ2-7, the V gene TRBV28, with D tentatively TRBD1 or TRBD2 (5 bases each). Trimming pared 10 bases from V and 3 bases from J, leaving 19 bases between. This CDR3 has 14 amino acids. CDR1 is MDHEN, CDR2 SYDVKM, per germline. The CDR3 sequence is CAILPGPNIYEQYF. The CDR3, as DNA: TGTGCCATTTTACCGGGACCGAACATCTACGAGCAGTACTTC.

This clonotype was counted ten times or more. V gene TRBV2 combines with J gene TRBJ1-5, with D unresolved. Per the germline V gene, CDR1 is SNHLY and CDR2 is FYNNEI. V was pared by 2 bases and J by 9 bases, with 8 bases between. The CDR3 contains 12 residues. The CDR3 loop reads CASSETFGPQHF. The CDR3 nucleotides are TGTGCCAGCAGTGAAACCTTTGGGCCCCAGCATTTT.